Shown below are 2 T cell receptor beta chains from a single sample sequenced in a study of beta chain features in type 1 diabetes. Every isolated RNA sample was fully reverse transcribed, so sequencing captured expressed TCRB transcripts. TCRdb keeps only in-frame clones here, not all; method: immunoSEQ multiplex PCR. The table has 300,000 to 350,000 clones, less than 10% seen once. Source material: central memory CD4+ T cells from blood. The receptors shown here come from a woman aged 18-35 years in good health.

This clone was recorded at least ten times. The sample holds other DNA sequences that translate to the same CDR3. The chain joins TRBV5-6 to TRBJ2-7; D is undetermined. Germline V gene lookup returns CDR1 SGHDT and CDR2 YYEEEE. V lost 3 bases and J lost 3, with 4 bases in between. The CDR3 totals 11 residues. CDR3 in DNA: TGTGCCAGCAGCTCCTACTACGAGCAGTACTTC. Translation gives CASSSYYEQYF.

This clone was counted only a few times. CDR3 coding DNA: TGCAGCGTTTATACAGGGGGGCCCTACGAGCAGTACTTC. This gives the protein CSVYTGGPYEQYF. The rearrangement uses TRBV29-1 and TRBJ2-7; TRBD1 matches 8 bases. CDR3 length: 13 amino acids. In germline, CDR1 is SQVTM, CDR2 ANQGSEA. The J segment lost 2 bases and the V segment lost 5 bases, leaving 5 bases of the junction unmatched.